This T cell receptor (beta chain) comes out of a study of early T cells in non-severe SARS-CoV-2 infection. Background on the study: With bulk RNA from unsorted whole blood as input, sequencing yielded unpaired chains.

This clonotype was detected ten times or more. The antigen is unknown. This CDR3 region has 15 residues. Germline lookup yields CDR1 MGHRA and CDR2 YSYEKL. V was shortened by 2 bases and J by 3 bases, with 14 bases between the two germline ends. Study-level results: CD4 and private specificities were missed by VDJdb matching, which favored anti-spike CD8 responses.

Attachment of unique molecular identifiers was made to individual cDNA molecules. One entry per CDR3 protein, called by TCRdb with MiXCR from the 5' RACE reads. The sample holds fewer than 50,000 distinct CDR3 sequences, 6.5% seen once. The sequencing here drew on whole blood, taken at baseline. The chain joins TRBV4-1 to TRBJ2-7; TRBD1 might be the D (6 bases). This clonotype was sampled from an adult who was a healthcare worker with PCR-confirmed SARS-CoV-2 infection or an uninfected control (not recorded which). The CDR3 here is CASSQSGTSNYEQYF. For the CDR3, the DNA is TGCGCCAGCAGCCAATCCGGGACATCTAACTACGAGCAGTACTTC.